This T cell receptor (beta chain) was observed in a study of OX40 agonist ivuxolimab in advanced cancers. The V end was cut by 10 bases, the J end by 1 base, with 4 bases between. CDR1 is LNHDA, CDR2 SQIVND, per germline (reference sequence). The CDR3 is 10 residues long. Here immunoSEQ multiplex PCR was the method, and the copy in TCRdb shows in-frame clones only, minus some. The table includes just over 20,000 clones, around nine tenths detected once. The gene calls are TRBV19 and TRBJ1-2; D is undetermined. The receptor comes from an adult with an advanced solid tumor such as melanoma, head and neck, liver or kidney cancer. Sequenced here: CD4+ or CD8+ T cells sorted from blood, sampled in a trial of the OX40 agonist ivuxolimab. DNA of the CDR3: TGTGCCACCAATAACTATGGCTACACCTTC. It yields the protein CATNNYGYTF.